This T cell receptor (beta chain) stems from a study of T cells after yellow fever vaccination. The CDR3 has 15 amino acids. With 7 bases removed from V and 1 base from J, the gap between germline ends came to 14 bases. Germline-derived CDR1 and CDR2 are SGHVS and FQNEAQ. General observations from the study: By day 5 rather than day 15, the secondary response had peaked, though it was weaker. Contamination by abundant bulk-population clonotypes could be present in FACS-sorted repertoires.

This clonotype has only a few counts. The antigen remains undetermined. TCRdb recomputed calls from the 5' RACE reads with MiXCR, one row per CDR3 protein. The table shows 150,000 to 200,000 distinct CDR3 sequences, with 9.5% to 12% occurring only once. This sequence joins TRBV7-8 and TRBJ1-5; a possible D gene is TRBD1 (6 bases). The clonotype was recovered from a man in his late teens or twenties who received the YFV17D yellow fever vaccine. Sequenced here: CD8+ T cells sorted from PBMCs, sampled 15 days after the yellow fever booster vaccination. The CDR3 nucleotides read TGTGCCAGCACACGTGGGGGCCGGAGCAATCAGCCCCAGCATTTT. Protein product: CASTRGGRSNQPQHF. Combining the CDR3 with reference TRBV7-8 and TRBJ1-5 gives the whole variable domain GAGVSQSPRYKVAKRGQDVALRCDPISGHVSLFWYQQALGQGPEFLTYFQNEAQLDKSGLPSDRFFAERPEGSVSTLKIQRTQQEDSAVYLCASTRGGRSNQPQHFGDGTRLSIL.